This T cell receptor (beta chain) was obtained from a study of T-cell memory formation after mild COVID-19. Using its own MiXCR run on the 5' RACE reads, TCRdb lists one record per CDR3 protein. The sample lists about 560,000 distinct CDR3 sequences; roughly 17% were seen once. The study, taken as a whole, reports: SARS-CoV-2 specificity was not confirmed for second-wave clones peaking on day 37. CD4/CD8 balance held among clones contracting day 15 to 85, and later expanders leaned CD4+. The appearance of some responding clones in pre-infection memory suggested that cross-reactive memory joined.

This clonotype has only a few counts. Antigen specificity is unknown. Specimen: PBMCs or a T cell subset sorted from them (not recorded which). This receptor was taken from an adult woman who had mild COVID-19 (a few samples of this study predate the infection). Cell type and time point are not known.

The CDR3 DNA is TGTGCCAGCAGCGTACAGGACAGGGCTACCGGGGAGCTGTTTTTT. This encodes CASSVQDRATGELFF. The genes are TRBV9 and TRBJ2-2; 8 bases match TRBD1. CDR1 SGDLS and CDR2 YYNGEE come from the germline V gene. V lost 1 base to trimming and J lost 5 bases; unmatched junction nucleotides: 4. This CDR3 has 15 amino acids.